These 28 T cell receptor beta chains were sequenced from one sample in a study of OX40 agonist ivuxolimab in advanced cancers. TCRdb's table, derived via immunoSEQ multiplex PCR, lists solely in-frame clones and lacks some. The top ten hold under 2% of the sample, which has about 85,000 clones, roughly 85% seen once. The sample consisted of CD4+ or CD8+ T cells sorted from blood, taken in a trial of the OX40 agonist ivuxolimab. The receptor source for this set is an adult with an advanced solid tumor such as melanoma, head and neck, liver or kidney cancer.

This clone was found once. This chain uses TRBV28 with TRBJ2-2, with D tentatively TRBD1 or TRBD2 (5 bases each). The ends were cut back, 3 bases at V and 5 bases at J, with 16 bases in the middle. The CDR3 covers 16 residues. Germline values: CDR1 MDHEN, CDR2 SYDVKM. The CDR3 DNA is TGTGCCAGCAGTTTTCGAGGGGCGCAACGGACCGGGGAGCTGTTTTTT. It is translated as CASSFRGAQRTGELFF.

J is TRBJ1-2 and V is TRBV7-3, with D perhaps matching TRBD1 (5 bases). The CDR3 contains 14 residues. Trimming took off 4 bases at V and 7 bases at J, with 16 bases between the two ends. Germline loops: CDR1 SGHTA, CDR2 FQGTGA. The CDR3 spells CASSWGPEDGGYTF. In DNA, the CDR3 is TGTGCCAGCAGCTGGGGACCCGAGGATGGTGGCTACACCTTC.

V and J are TRBV18 and TRBJ2-5; no clear D gene. Trimming pared 3 bases from V and 6 bases from J, leaving 11 bases between. Germline V lookup: CDR1 KGHSH, CDR2 LQKENI. The CDR3 has 13 amino acids. CDR3 nucleotide sequence: TGTGCCAGCTCACCCACAGCGATGAAGACCCAGTACTTC. Amino acid sequence: CASSPTAMKTQYF.

CDR3 bases: TGTGCCAGCAGCCAAAACCAAGGACTAGCGGGGTTTGGGGATGAGCAGTTCTTC. This gives the protein CASSQNQGLAGFGDEQFF. V is TRBV7-7 and J is TRBJ2-1, with 12 positions matching TRBD2. V lost 5 bases, J lost 8 bases, and 16 bases stayed unmatched. The CDR3 has 18 residues. In germline, CDR1 is SSHAT, CDR2 FNYEAQ (reference sequence).

V usage is TRBV19 and J usage is TRBJ1-3; no reliable D call. The V end lost 10 bases, the J end lost 0 bases, and 16 bases lay between the germline ends. The CDR3 consists of 15 residues. In germline, CDR1 is LNHDA, CDR2 SQIVND (reference sequence). The CDR3 loop reads CATGPGPSSGNTIYF. CDR3 nucleotides: TGTGCCACCGGACCGGGTCCAAGCTCTGGAAACACCATATATTTT.

The V call is TRBV5-1, the J call TRBJ2-7; D might be TRBD1 (6 bases). The CDR3 is made up of 13 amino acids. The germline V and J ends were trimmed by 2 bases and 3 bases, with 9 bases remaining between them. Per the germline V gene, CDR1 is SGHRS and CDR2 is YFSETQ. The CDR3 is CASSLQGSYEQYF. CDR3 nucleotide sequence: TGCGCCAGCAGCTTACAGGGTAGCTACGAGCAGTACTTC.

The rearrangement uses TRBV5-4 and TRBJ1-1, with D hard to call. This CDR3 contains 13 residues. Germline V CDR1 and CDR2: SGHNT, YYREEE (reference sequence). Deletions cut 1 base from V and 3 bases from J, with 7 bases between. CDR3 nucleotide sequence: TGTGCCAGCAGCTTGAAAGGGTACACTGAAGCTTTCTTT. It encodes CASSLKGYTEAFF.

This chain connects TRBV5-1 to TRBJ1-6; no clear D. Germline loops: CDR1 SGHRS, CDR2 YFSETQ. The CDR3 consists of 14 residues. Trimming left V 2 bases short and J 7 bases short, with 10 bases between. CDR3 nucleotides: TGCGCCAGCAGCTTTATAAGAGAGAATTCACCCCTCCACTTT. Its protein is CASSFIRENSPLHF.

The V gene is TRBV6-5, the J gene TRBJ1-2; 7 nucleotides line up with TRBD1. The V segment lost 6 bases and the J segment 8 bases; nucleotides outside the gene matches: 9. CDR3 length: 13 residues. Germline V gives CDR1 MNHEY, CDR2 SVGAGI. This CDR3 is CASRRTGAPGYTF. The CDR3 DNA reads TGTGCCAGCAGGCGCACAGGGGCGCCGGGCTACACCTTC.

The chain recombines TRBV20-1 with TRBJ2-5; no reliable D call. Trimming cost V 3 bases and J 1 base, with 3 bases left between them. Germline V lookup: CDR1 DFQATT, CDR2 SNEGSKA (reference sequence). CDR3 length: 11 residues. The CDR3, as DNA: TGCAGTGCTAGGCCCCAAGAGACCCAGTACTTC. This translates into CSARPQETQYF.

This sequence joins TRBV5-4 and TRBJ2-5, with TRBD1 identical over 9 bases. Trimming took 4 bases from V and 5 from J; bases not matched to a gene: 15. The CDR3 consists of 17 residues. Germline lookup yields CDR1 SGHNT and CDR2 YYREEE (reference sequence). CDR3 protein: CASSPRLGDRVTETQYF. The CDR3 DNA follows: TGTGCCAGCAGCCCTCGCCTAGGGGACAGGGTAACGGAGACCCAGTACTTC.

The chain uses TRBV4-3 and TRBJ1-1; the D is unclear. Germline V gene data show CDR1 as LGHNA and CDR2 as YSLEER. The CDR3 totals 15 residues. V was shortened by 0 bases and J by 7 bases, with 15 bases between the two germline ends. This CDR3 reads CASSQEIVAPDEAFF. DNA of the CDR3: TGCGCCAGCAGCCAAGAAATAGTGGCCCCAGATGAAGCTTTCTTT.

V gene TRBV9 combines with J gene TRBJ2-1; TRBD1 agrees at 8 bases. Germline V lookup: CDR1 SGDLS, CDR2 YYNGEE. The CDR3 is 15 residues long. With V trimmed by 1 base and J by 5 bases, 5 bases remained unmatched. This CDR3 is CASSVLRTGNNEQFF. The CDR3 nucleotides are TGTGCCAGCAGCGTACTTCGGACAGGGAACAATGAGCAGTTCTTC.

This clone was seen only a few times. The chain recombines TRBV15 with TRBJ1-5; D remains ambiguous. The CDR3 sequence is 16 residues long. Trimming left V 0 bases short and J 2 bases short, with 11 bases between. From germline, CDR1 is LNHNV and CDR2 YYDKDF (reference sequence). CDR3 in amino acids: CATSRDRSYGNQPQHF. The CDR3 nucleotides read TGTGCCACCAGCAGAGATCGAAGCTATGGCAATCAGCCCCAGCATTTT.

This clone came up once. The chain couples TRBV21-1 to TRBJ2-7. TRBV21-1 is shown as a pseudogene. The CDR3 is 17 residues long. Here the CDR3 reads CASSPMFRIFLVSEQYF. The CDR3 nucleotides are TGTGCCAGCAGCCCCATGTTCCGGATCTTTTTAGTCTCCGAGCAGTACTTC.

V and J are TRBV7-3 and TRBJ1-2; the D gene is possibly TRBD1 (6 bases). This CDR3 comprises 15 residues. Trimming stripped 5 bases from V and 0 bases from J, with 13 bases between. Germline V CDR1 and CDR2: SGHTA, FQGTGA. Here the CDR3 DNA reads TGTGCCAGCAGCCTGGGGAGGGGGTCTAACTATGGCTACACCTTC. Translation: CASSLGRGSNYGYTF.

The rearrangement joins TRBV6-4 to TRBJ2-1, with TRBD1 matching over 9 bases. Germline CDR1 is MRHNA and CDR2 is SNTAGT. V trimming: 4 bases; J trimming: 0 bases; junction bases outside the gene matches: 1. CDR3 length: 15 amino acids. In DNA form, the CDR3 reads TGTGCCAGCAGTGGACAGGGGGGCTCCTACAATGAGCAGTTCTTC. Translated: CASSGQGGSYNEQFF.

V gene TRBV27 combines with J gene TRBJ1-6; unclear D gene. The CDR3 consists of 13 residues. V lost 8 bases to trimming and J lost 3 bases, with 8 bases between them. Germline CDR1 reads MNHEY; CDR2 reads SMNVEV (reference sequence). CDR3 DNA sequence: TGTGCCAGCCGGTGGGACTATAATTCACCCCTCCACTTT. Its translation is CASRWDYNSPLHF.

This clone came up once. V gene TRBV6-6 combines with J gene TRBJ2-1; 11 nucleotides align to TRBD2. The germline CDR1 and CDR2 sequences are MNHNY and SVGAGI (reference sequence). Trimming cost V 4 bases and J 7 bases; bases outside gene matches: 6. This CDR3 contains 15 residues. In nucleotides, the CDR3 is TGTGCCAGCAGTTGGATAGCGGGGGGGCAAAATGAGCAGTTCTTC. It specifies CASSWIAGGQNEQFF.

This clone has a handful of counts. This CDR3 is CASSLEGQGATTEAFF. The DNA of the CDR3 is TGTGCCAGCAGCTTGGAGGGCCAGGGGGCGACCACTGAAGCTTTCTTT. The J gene is TRBJ1-1, the V gene TRBV5-4; 8 nucleotides match TRBD1. Trimming removed 0 bases from V and 4 bases from J; junction bases left unmatched: 8. Germline CDR1 reads SGHNT; CDR2 reads YYREEE (reference sequence). The CDR3 runs 16 residues.

This chain uses TRBV11-2 with TRBJ2-7; D is possibly TRBD1 (6 bases). V was shortened by 3 bases and J by 5 bases, with 17 bases between the two germline ends. This CDR3 has 15 residues. The germline V gene encodes CDR1 SGHAT and CDR2 FQNNGV. The CDR3 region has the DNA TGTGCCAGCAGCTTGACCACAGGGATCCAGCACGAGCAGTACTTC. It is translated as CASSLTTGIQHEQYF.

The V and J genes are TRBV28 and TRBJ1-6, with unresolved D. Germline loops: CDR1 MDHEN, CDR2 SYDVKM. Trimming pared 3 bases from V and 2 bases from J, leaving 2 bases between. The CDR3 length is 13 residues. The CDR3 coding sequence is TGTGCCAGCAGTTTGGCCTATAATTCACCCCTCCACTTT. This codes for CASSLAYNSPLHF.

The chain is built from TRBV15 and TRBJ2-6; D might be TRBD1 (5 bases). The CDR3 covers 17 residues. Germline values: CDR1 LNHNV, CDR2 YYDKDF (reference sequence). Trimming removed 0 bases at V and 0 bases at J, with 9 bases between. CDR3 nucleotide sequence: TGTGCCACCAGCAGAGACACAGGTCCCTCTGGGGCCAACGTCCTGACTTTC. Encoded protein: CATSRDTGPSGANVLTF.

The J gene is TRBJ1-1, the V gene TRBV20-1; D not resolved. The V end lost 6 bases, the J end lost 1 base, and 6 bases lay between the germline ends. The length of the CDR3 is 11 residues. Germline-derived CDR1 and CDR2 are DFQATT and SNEGSKA (reference sequence). CDR3 bases: TGCAGTGCCACTGAGAACACTGAAGCTTTCTTT. Translation gives CSATENTEAFF.

V usage is TRBV15 and J usage is TRBJ1-2, with no clear D. Germline values: CDR1 LNHNV, CDR2 YYDKDF (reference sequence). This CDR3 is 19 amino acids long. The V and J ends lost 0 bases and 3 bases respectively, with 23 bases between them. CDR3 residues: CATSRDLSRLVRPDYGYTF. The CDR3, as DNA: TGTGCCACCAGCAGAGATCTCTCAAGGCTCGTCCGGCCCGACTATGGCTACACCTTC.

CDR3 bases: TGTGCCAGCAGTGGGAACCTAGCGGGGGGGTCCTGGGAGCTGTTTTTT. The encoded protein is CASSGNLAGGSWELFF. J is TRBJ2-2 and V is TRBV6-1; 12 bases match TRBD2. In germline, CDR1 is MNHNS, CDR2 SASEGT. Germline trimming cut 4 bases from V and 9 bases from J; bases unmatched to any gene: 9. This CDR3 spans 16 amino acids.

The CDR3 DNA sequence: TGTGCCAGCTCACCTGGGTTCGAGGCTGAAGCTTTCTTT. Protein sequence: CASSPGFEAEAFF. This sequence joins TRBV18 and TRBJ1-1; D ambiguous. The germline V gene has CDR1 KGHSH and CDR2 LQKENI. CDR3 length: 13 amino acids. V was clipped by 3 bases and J by 6 bases, with 11 bases between them.

The V gene is TRBV27, the J gene TRBJ2-2, with D unclear. CDR3 length equals 14 residues. Per germline, CDR1 MNHEY and CDR2 SMNVEV (reference sequence). V gave up 2 bases and J gave up 2 bases, with 6 bases separating them. The CDR3 protein is CASSLQPNTGELFF. The CDR3 DNA follows: TGTGCCAGCAGTTTACAGCCTAACACCGGGGAGCTGTTTTTT.